The 8 T cell receptor beta chains presented below share a single source sample, sequenced in a study of blood T cell repertoires in COVID-19. The table came from immunoSEQ multiplex PCR; TCRdb's copy has only in-frame clones and leaves some out. The repertoire includes about 180,000 clones, roughly nine tenths of them detected once, and approximately 2% sits in the top ten. Sequencing was carried out using peripheral blood. These receptors originate from a young man who had recovered from COVID-19.

The chain recombines TRBV6-2 or TRBV6-3 with TRBJ1-5; perhaps TRBD1 as D (6 bases). Trimming took 4 bases from V and 4 from J, leaving 8 bases between them. The CDR3 has 13 residues. The V gene's germline CDR1 is MNHEY and CDR2 SVGEGT. This CDR3 is CASSFTGNQPQHF. The CDR3 nucleotides read TGTGCCAGCAGTTTCACAGGGAATCAGCCCCAGCATTTT.

This chain joins TRBV11-2 and TRBJ1-5; 12 nucleotides align to TRBD1. J lost 6 bases, V lost 5 bases, and 2 bases had no gene match. The CDR3 length is 14 residues. Germline values: CDR1 SGHAT, CDR2 FQNNGV. The CDR3, as DNA: TGTGCCAGCAGCAGGGACAGGGGGCGTCAGCCCCAGCATTTT. Amino acid sequence: CASSRDRGRQPQHF.

The V and J genes are TRBV9 and TRBJ2-1; 11 bases are shared with TRBD2. Germline V gene data show CDR1 as SGDLS and CDR2 as YYNGEE. This CDR3 has 18 residues. Trimming took 4 bases from V and 3 from J; bases not matched to a gene: 12. This CDR3 is CASSRKRSGRASYNEQFF. In nucleotides, the CDR3 is TGTGCCAGCAGCCGGAAACGTAGCGGGAGGGCTAGCTACAATGAGCAGTTCTTC.

The chain links TRBV7-2 to TRBJ2-1, with 12 bases identical to TRBD2. The CDR3 contains 14 residues. V shed 5 bases, J shed 9 bases, and the junction held 5 bases outside the gene matches. Germline assignment: CDR1 SGHTA and CDR2 FQGNSA. This CDR3 reads CASSKGLAGSEQFF. The DNA for the CDR3 is TGTGCCAGCAGCAAAGGACTAGCGGGAAGTGAGCAGTTCTTC.

This clone came up many times. The chain joins TRBV6-2 or TRBV6-3 to TRBJ1-1; 7 positions agree with TRBD1. This CDR3 spans 14 amino acids. V shed 5 bases, J shed 4 bases, and the junction held 7 bases outside the gene matches. Germline V gene sequence: CDR1 MNHEY, CDR2 SVGEGT. The CDR3 DNA sequence: TGTGCCAGCAGTCCCGGGACAGAGTCCACTGAAGCTTTCTTT. Its protein product is CASSPGTESTEAFF.

The CDR3 DNA sequence: TGTGCCATCAGTGCGGGCGGGAGTTACAATGAGCAGTTCTTC. This encodes CAISAGGSYNEQFF. The V call is TRBV10-3, the J call TRBJ2-1; 7 bases match TRBD2. Trimming took 4 bases from V and 4 from J; bases not matched to a gene: 4. Germline V gives CDR1 ENHRY, CDR2 SYGVKD. CDR3 length: 14 amino acids.

V gene TRBV6-5 combines with J gene TRBJ2-5; 7 positions agree with TRBD1. Germline CDR1 reads MNHEY; CDR2 reads SVGAGI. With V trimmed by 8 bases and J by 3 bases, 6 bases remained unmatched. The CDR3 runs 13 residues. The CDR3 reads CASAGTAEETQYF. CDR3 nucleotides: TGTGCCAGCGCCGGGACAGCCGAAGAGACCCAGTACTTC.

The V gene is TRBV4-3, the J gene TRBJ2-1, with 10 nucleotides matching TRBD2. Germline assignment: CDR1 LGHNA and CDR2 YSLEER. CDR3 size: 18 residues. V trimming: 0 bases; J trimming: 4 bases; junction bases outside the gene matches: 9. The CDR3 region is CASSQEGPLLAGYNEQFF. The CDR3 region has the DNA TGCGCCAGCAGCCAAGAGGGCCCCTTACTAGCGGGATACAATGAGCAGTTCTTC.